Listed here is a single T cell receptor (beta chain). The protocol was immunoSEQ multiplex PCR, while the TCRdb copy is restricted to in-frame clones and leaves out a portion. The sample has 450,000 to 500,000 clones; about 72% are singletons. The data derive from a study of shared clonotypes between healthy human individuals. At the level of the study: The donors, two women and a few men, were aged 18 to 49.

V was pared by 5 bases and J by 4 bases, with 12 bases between. Germline V lookup: CDR1 MNHEY, CDR2 SVGAGI. The CDR3 loop spans 15 amino acids. The V gene is TRBV6-5, the J gene TRBJ2-6; D may be TRBD1 (5 bases). The source of this sequence is a woman aged 40-49 years in good health. Some clones in this sample may be carry-over from other donors' samples. The sample taken for sequencing was PBMCs. The CDR3 coding sequence is TGTGCCAGCAGTAGGGCAGGGCCCGGGGCCAACGTCCTGACTTTC. Its protein product is CASSRAGPGANVLTF.